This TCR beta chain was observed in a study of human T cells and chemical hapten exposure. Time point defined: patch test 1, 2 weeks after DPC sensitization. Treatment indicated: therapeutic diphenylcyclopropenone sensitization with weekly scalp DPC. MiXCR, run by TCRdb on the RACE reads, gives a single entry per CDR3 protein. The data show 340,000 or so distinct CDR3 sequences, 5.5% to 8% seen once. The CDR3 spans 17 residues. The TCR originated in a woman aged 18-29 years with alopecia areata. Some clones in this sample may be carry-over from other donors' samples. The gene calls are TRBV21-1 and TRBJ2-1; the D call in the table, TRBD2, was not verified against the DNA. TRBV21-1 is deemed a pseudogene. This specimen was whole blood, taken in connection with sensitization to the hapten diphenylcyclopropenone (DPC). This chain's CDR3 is CASSKAPSGGPSDEQFF. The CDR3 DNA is TGTGCCAGCAGCAAAGCCCCTAGCGGGGGGCCTTCCGATGAGCAGTTCTTC.